Included here is one TCR beta chain sequence, with context. The record originates from a study of response to subunit inactivated influenza vaccine. The CDR3 totals 13 residues. Germline CDR1 DFQATT, CDR2 SNEGSKA (reference sequence). Germline trimming cut 5 bases from V and 3 bases from J; bases unmatched to any gene: 6. TCRdb reanalysed the RT-PCR reads using MiXCR and keeps one entry per CDR3 protein. The repertoire holds 500,000 to 600,000 distinct CDR3 sequences, with around 15% as singletons. Sequences were derived from PBMCs from blood, sampled 12 days after vaccination. This chain joins TRBV20-1 and TRBJ2-7; TRBD2 matches 8 bases. This clonotype was sampled from a man over 45 who received an inactivated influenza vaccine. CDR3 residues: CSARGLAVYEQYF. CDR3 nucleotides: TGCAGTGCTCGAGGACTAGCAGTCTACGAGCAGTACTTC.